This is a list of T cell receptor beta chains from one sample in a study of T-cell memory formation after mild COVID-19. TCRdb fed the 5' RACE reads into MiXCR, producing one record per CDR3 protein. This sample has 350,000 to 500,000 distinct CDR3 sequences, with roughly 18% found just once. Sequencing input: PBMCs or a T cell subset sorted from them (not recorded which). The receptor set was obtained from a man aged 18 to 30 who had mild COVID-19 (a few samples of this study predate the infection). Cell type and time point are not known. Each CDR3 is given with its conserved first and last residue. A D gene is named only where the DNA matches it firmly. Where a row states a size, it is once, few, many or the class of an expanded clone; other rows omit it.

j_call	clone_size	d_call	v_call	cdr3_aa	cdr3_nt
TRBJ1-1	-	-	TRBV7-9	CASSLSPGRTEAFF	TGTGCCAGCAGCTTATCTCCAGGGAGAACTGAAGCTTTCTTT
TRBJ2-3	-	-	TRBV20-1	CSAGQLGPTDTQYF	TGCAGTGCCGGGCAGTTAGGGCCCACAGATACGCAGTATTTT
TRBJ2-1	-	-	TRBV6-2/TRBV6-3	CASSLGKEQFF	TGTGCCAGCAGTCTGGGGAAGGAGCAGTTCTTC
TRBJ2-5	-	-	TRBV7-2	CASSNSGLQWETQYF	TGTGCCAGCAGCAACTCCGGACTGCAGTGGGAGACCCAGTACTTC
TRBJ2-3	-	-	TRBV12-3/TRBV12-4	CASRVGDGTDTQYF	TGTGCCAGCAGGGTCGGGGACGGCACAGATACGCAGTATTTT
TRBJ1-1	few	-	TRBV20-1	CSASLQVATEAFF	TGCAGTGCTAGCTTACAGGTTGCCACTGAAGCTTTCTTT
TRBJ1-2	-	-	TRBV29-1	CSVALQFAAANYGYTF	TGCAGCGTTGCTTTGCAGTTTGCTGCCGCTAACTATGGCTACACCTTC
TRBJ2-3	few	-	TRBV20-1	CSSRPTGSSDTQYF	TGCAGTTCAAGACCGACGGGGAGCTCAGATACGCAGTATTTT
TRBJ1-6	few	TRBD1	TRBV7-9	CASSFGTEGSPLHF	TGTGCCAGCAGCTTCGGGACAGAGGGATCACCCCTCCACTTT
TRBJ2-5	-	TRBD1	TRBV7-9	CASSVAGQGVKTQYF	TGTGCCAGCAGCGTCGCCGGACAGGGCGTCAAGACCCAGTACTTC
TRBJ1-2	-	-	TRBV20-1	CSASDRAHGYTF	TGCAGTGCGAGTGACAGAGCCCATGGCTACACCTTC
TRBJ2-5	few	-	TRBV6-5	CASKPLRQIQETQYF	TGTGCCAGCAAGCCTTTGCGGCAGATACAAGAGACCCAGTACTTC
TRBJ2-2	few	-	TRBV9	CASDAGSFGGGELFF	TGTGCCAGTGATGCAGGGTCTTTCGGCGGCGGGGAGCTGTTTTTT
TRBJ2-3	once	-	TRBV5-1	CASSLAPSCTDTQYF	TGCGCCAGCAGCTTGGCTCCTAGCTGCACAGATACGCAGTATTTT
TRBJ2-5	many	TRBD1	TRBV5-1	CASSLGQGETQYF	TGCGCCAGCAGCTTGGGACAGGGGGAGACCCAGTACTTC
TRBJ1-5	-	-	TRBV4-2	CASSQDQRGGQPQHF	TGTGCCAGCAGCCAAGATCAAAGGGGCGGGCAGCCCCAGCATTTT
TRBJ1-1	few	TRBD1	TRBV5-1	CASSLGDRVANTEAFF	TGCGCCAGCAGCTTGGGGGACAGGGTGGCGAACACTGAAGCTTTCTTT
TRBJ2-3	-	-	TRBV11-2	CASSLGHNTQYF	TGTGCCAGCAGCCTCGGACATAATACGCAGTATTTT
TRBJ2-5	-	TRBD2	TRBV11-2	CASSHSSGSIQETQYF	TGTGCCAGCTCCCATAGTAGCGGGAGTATCCAAGAGACCCAGTACTTC
TRBJ2-3	few	-	TRBV7-6	CASSLGYPITDTQYF	TGTGCCAGCAGCTTAGGATATCCTATCACAGATACGCAGTATTTT
TRBJ2-4	few	-	TRBV20-1	CSVPVPAAGDIQYF	TGCAGTGTCCCGGTACCGGCCGCGGGCGACATTCAGTACTTC
TRBJ2-7	few	-	TRBV6-5	CASSRLPSRGTVSYEQYF	TGTGCCAGCAGCCGACTTCCCTCTCGGGGGACTGTTTCCTACGAGCAGTACTTC
TRBJ1-1	-	-	TRBV5-1	CASSSGLGGTTEAFF	TGCGCCAGCAGCTCCGGACTGGGGGGAACCACTGAAGCTTTCTTT
TRBJ2-2	few	TRBD2	TRBV2	CASKGLNTGELFF	TGTGCCAGCAAGGGACTAAACACCGGGGAGCTGTTTTTT
TRBJ1-6	few	-	TRBV28	CASSFTPGADSPLHF	TGTGCCAGCAGTTTTACCCCGGGTGCCGATTCACCCCTCCACTTT
TRBJ1-2	few	-	TRBV6-5	CASSYSRTLTNYGYTF	TGTGCCAGCAGTTACTCTAGGACACTGACTAACTATGGCTACACCTTC
TRBJ2-1	-	-	TRBV5-5	CASSLGSRNEQFF	TGTGCCAGCAGCTTGGGTTCGAGGAATGAGCAGTTCTTC
TRBJ1-1	few	-	TRBV4-2	CASSRRTGTVGTEAFF	TGTGCCAGCAGCCGCAGAACCGGGACCGTGGGCACTGAAGCTTTCTTT
TRBJ2-5	once	TRBD1	TRBV3-1	CASSQTQGIEETQYF	TGTGCCAGCAGCCAGACACAGGGGATTGAGGAGACCCAGTACTTC
TRBJ2-1	few	TRBD2	TRBV2	CASSDQRDSYNEQFF	TGTGCCAGCAGTGACCAGCGGGACTCCTACAATGAGCAGTTCTTC
TRBJ2-3	once	TRBD1	TRBV6-2/TRBV6-3	CASSYRDRRTDTQYF	TGTGCCAGCAGTTACCGGGACAGGAGGACAGATACGCAGTATTTT
TRBJ2-5	-	-	TRBV11-3	CASSLDRPGPGETQYF	TGTGCCAGCAGCTTAGATCGCCCGGGCCCAGGGGAGACCCAGTACTTC
TRBJ1-1	-	-	TRBV4-2	CASSQYLRGEGTEAFF	TGTGCCAGCAGCCAATACCTACGTGGGGAGGGGACTGAAGCTTTCTTT
TRBJ1-4	-	TRBD1	TRBV11-2	CASSLLSTGGLEKLFF	TGTGCCAGCAGCTTACTCTCGACAGGGGGCCTTGAAAAACTGTTTTTT
TRBJ2-7	-	-	TRBV18	CASSPRGAFGGKAHYEQYF	TGTGCCAGCTCACCACGCGGGGCCTTTGGGGGGAAAGCTCACTACGAGCAGTACTTC
TRBJ2-3	many	-	TRBV7-2	CASSLATRGKNTQYF	TGTGCCAGCAGCTTAGCCACGCGGGGCAAAAATACGCAGTATTTT
TRBJ1-1	few	-	TRBV5-6	CAGADLGATEAFF	TGTGCCGGGGCTGATTTGGGCGCCACTGAAGCTTTCTTT
TRBJ2-3	-	TRBD2	TRBV7-3	CASSLSSGGAGDTQYF	TGTGCCAGCAGCTTAAGTAGCGGGGGGGCAGGTGATACGCAGTATTTT
TRBJ2-3	-	-	TRBV6-1	CASSANWGADTQYF	TGTGCCAGCAGTGCGAACTGGGGGGCAGATACGCAGTATTTT
TRBJ1-2	few	-	TRBV29-1	CSVEGGRGSYTF	TGCAGCGTTGAAGGAGGACGGGGTAGCTACACCTTC
TRBJ2-3	few	TRBD2	TRBV7-9	CASSPRTSGGAADTQYF	TGTGCCAGCAGCCCTCGAACAAGCGGGGGGGCAGCAGATACGCAGTATTTT
TRBJ2-7	few	-	TRBV2	CASSELDIDQSLSYEQYF	TGTGCCAGCAGTGAGCTTGACATTGACCAGTCCCTGTCCTACGAGCAGTACTTC
TRBJ2-2	few	-	TRBV6-2/TRBV6-3	CASTLLVLGELFF	TGTGCCAGCACTCTGCTCGTACTCGGGGAGCTGTTTTTT
TRBJ1-6	few	-	TRBV6-5	CASSYSAGNSPLHF	TGTGCCAGCAGTTACTCGGCAGGGAATTCACCCCTCCACTTT
TRBJ2-3	few	-	TRBV24-1	CATSDPSRDGSTDTQYF	TGTGCCACCAGTGATCCCTCTCGGGACGGAAGCACAGATACGCAGTATTTT
TRBJ2-5	many	TRBD2	TRBV5-1	CASKKSGGSQETQYF	TGCGCCAGCAAGAAGAGCGGGGGGTCTCAAGAGACCCAGTACTTC
TRBJ1-4	few	-	TRBV20-1	CSATSTNEKLFF	TGCAGTGCGACTTCAACTAATGAAAAACTGTTTTTT
TRBJ2-2	-	TRBD2	TRBV5-6	CASSSGLAGTGELFF	TGTGCCAGCAGCTCGGGACTAGCGGGCACCGGGGAGCTGTTTTTT
TRBJ2-1	-	-	TRBV7-6	CASSHRRGREQFF	TGTGCCAGCAGCCATAGGCGGGGGCGAGAGCAGTTCTTC
TRBJ2-3	-	-	TRBV5-1	CASSLAPGSDTQYF	TGCGCCAGCAGCCTAGCCCCGGGGAGCGATACGCAGTATTTT
TRBJ2-3	few	TRBD2	TRBV6-2/TRBV6-3	CASTSERGDGTDTQYF	TGTGCCAGCACCTCGGAGCGGGGGGACGGCACAGATACGCAGTATTTT
TRBJ1-5	few	-	TRBV10-3	CAISDLGMDQPQHF	TGTGCCATCAGTGATCTCGGGATGGATCAGCCCCAGCATTTT